This is a list of T cell receptor beta chains from one sample in a study of T cell repertoires in cytomegalovirus infection. No cognate antigen is known for these TCRs. TCRdb re-analysed the reads in MiXCR, keeping a single row per CDR3 protein. This sample has about 770,000 distinct CDR3 sequences, with about 28% found just once. The specimen comprised cultured CD8+ T cells from PBMCs, sampled from culture after CMV antigen stimulation. The receptors come from a human donor in good health (CMV status not recorded). Some clones in this sample may be carry-over from other donors' samples. Both conserved end residues are part of each CDR3. Each record gives: clone size, D gene, J gene, V gene, CDR3 protein, CDR3 DNA. A D gene is named only where the DNA matches it firmly. Only part of the rows carry a size: once, few, many, or a class if the clone is expanded.

>few|-|TRBJ1-3|TRBV6-6
CASSYSRGLTSRSGNTIYF
TGTGCCAGCAGTTACTCGAGGGGCCTAACCTCCCGATCTGGAAACACCATATATTTT
>-|-|TRBJ2-3|TRBV4-3
CASSQDQTDTQYF
TGCGCCAGCAGCCAAGACCAGACAGATACGCAGTATTTT
>-|-|TRBJ2-3|TRBV20-1
CSARDLGQLADTQYF
TGCAGTGCTAGGGATCTTGGCCAGCTAGCAGATACGCAGTATTTT
>-|-|TRBJ1-1|TRBV25-1
CASSEYFPPTDSNTEAFF
TGTGCCAGCAGTGAATACTTTCCTCCGACAGACTCGAACACTGAAGCTTTCTTT
>few|-|TRBJ2-6|TRBV6-5
CASKRAASGANVLTF
TGTGCCAGCAAACGGGCAGCCTCTGGGGCCAACGTCCTGACTTTC
>-|-|TRBJ2-2|TRBV4-1
CASSQGTFTGELFF
TGCGCCAGCAGCCAAGGAACTTTCACCGGGGAGCTGTTTTTT
>-|-|TRBJ2-2|TRBV10-3
CAISEFGGDTGELFF
TGTGCCATCAGTGAGTTCGGGGGAGACACCGGGGAGCTGTTTTTT
>few|-|TRBJ1-1|TRBV28
CASTYADRNTEAFF
TGTGCCAGCACCTACGCTGACAGGAACACTGAAGCTTTCTTT
>few|TRBD1|TRBJ2-2|TRBV7-3
CASSSRTGRGELFF
TGTGCCAGCAGCTCCCGGACAGGGCGGGGGGAGCTGTTTTTT
>many|-|TRBJ2-2|TRBV7-2
CASSLGRQNTGELFF
TGTGCCAGCAGCTTAGGACGCCAGAACACCGGGGAGCTGTTTTTT
>few|TRBD2|TRBJ2-5|TRBV15
CATGGVSGETQYF
TGTGCCACCGGGGGGGTTTCTGGAGAGACCCAGTACTTC
>once|TRBD2|TRBJ2-2|TRBV6-5
CASSPSGGPRNTGELFF
TGTGCCAGCAGTCCCAGCGGGGGGCCACGGAACACCGGGGAGCTGTTTTTT
>-|-|TRBJ1-5|TRBV19
CASVGGNQPQHF
TGTGCCAGTGTCGGTGGCAATCAGCCCCAGCATTTT
>few|-|TRBJ1-1|TRBV12-5
CASGLVHGFTEAFF
TGTGCTAGTGGTTTGGTCCACGGGTTCACTGAAGCTTTCTTT
>-|TRBD1|TRBJ2-5|TRBV7-9
CASSFGQVETQYF
TGTGCCAGCAGCTTTGGACAGGTAGAGACCCAGTACTTC
>many|-|TRBJ1-6|TRBV7-9
CASSNTGEAPYPYNSPLHF
TGTGCCAGCAGCAACACGGGGGAAGCTCCATACCCCTATAATTCACCCCTCCACTTT
>few|-|TRBJ2-1|TRBV6-5
CASSRRASSYNEQFF
TGTGCCAGCAGTCGGCGGGCTAGCAGCTACAATGAGCAGTTCTTC
>-|-|TRBJ2-2|TRBV2
CASRPGNQNTGELFF
TGTGCCAGCAGGCCCGGGAACCAGAACACCGGGGAGCTGTTTTTT
>-|-|TRBJ1-5|TRBV25-1
CASSVGRGQPQHF
TGTGCCAGCAGTGTGGGGCGCGGTCAGCCCCAGCATTTT
>-|-|TRBJ1-2|TRBV28
CASSFVRGSLTYGYTF
TGTGCCAGCAGTTTCGTACGTGGCTCGCTAACTTATGGCTACACCTTC
>-|-|TRBJ1-5|TRBV27
CASTRGHPSNQPQHF
TGTGCCAGCACACGGGGACACCCTAGCAATCAGCCCCAGCATTTT
>-|-|TRBJ2-7|TRBV7-9
CASGGLPYEQYF
TGTGCCAGCGGTGGACTCCCCTACGAGCAGTACTTC
>-|-|TRBJ2-2|TRBV6-5
CASSLPLGELFF
TGTGCCAGCAGCCTCCCCCTCGGGGAGCTGTTTTTT
>-|TRBD1|TRBJ1-2|TRBV12-5
CASGPLTGTGGVGYTF
TGTGCTAGTGGACCACTAACCGGGACAGGGGGCGTTGGCTACACCTTC
>-|-|TRBJ1-1|TRBV7-6
CASSLYGRQVAEDFF
TGTGCCAGCAGCCTCTACGGACGGCAGGTGGCTGAAGATTTCTTT
>few|-|TRBJ2-7|TRBV3-1
CASSQDHQGPSSYEQYF
TGTGCCAGCAGCCAAGATCATCAGGGGCCGAGCTCCTACGAGCAGTACTTC
>-|-|TRBJ2-7|TRBV20-1
CSARDFTGDYEQYF
TGCAGTGCTAGAGATTTCACGGGAGACTACGAGCAGTACTTC
>-|-|TRBJ1-1|TRBV15
CATGGTEAFF
TGTGCCACCGGGGGGACTGAAGCTTTCTTT
>-|-|TRBJ2-3|TRBV4-1
CASSQDRIRASTDTQYF
TGCGCCAGCAGCCAAGATAGAATAAGGGCTAGCACAGATACGCAGTATTTT
>-|-|TRBJ1-4|TRBV28
CASSDVWFNEKLFF
TGTGCCAGCAGTGACGTTTGGTTCAATGAAAAACTGTTTTTT
>-|-|TRBJ2-1|TRBV5-6
CASSLLPDTYNEQFF
TGTGCCAGCAGCTTGTTACCAGACACCTACAATGAGCAGTTCTTC
>few|TRBD2|TRBJ2-7|TRBV28
CASSSLAGGEEQYF
TGTGCCAGCAGTTCCCTAGCGGGGGGGGAAGAGCAGTACTTC
>few|TRBD2|TRBJ2-4|TRBV12-3/TRBV12-4
CASSREALAKNIQYF
TGTGCCAGCAGCCGGGAGGCACTAGCCAAAAACATTCAGTACTTC
>-|TRBD1|TRBJ2-7|TRBV6-6
CASSYKRDSYYEQYF
TGTGCCAGCAGTTATAAGAGGGACAGTTACTACGAGCAGTACTTC
>-|TRBD1|TRBJ1-1|TRBV19
CASTGTGGNTEAFF
TGTGCCAGTACCGGGACAGGGGGCAACACTGAAGCTTTCTTT
>-|-|TRBJ1-1|TRBV27
CASSLQGINTEAFF
TGTGCCAGCTCCCTCCAGGGAATTAACACTGAAGCTTTCTTT
>-|-|TRBJ2-1|TRBV7-3
CASSYGLSSYNEQFF
TGTGCCAGCAGCTACGGACTGAGCTCCTACAATGAGCAGTTCTTC
>few|-|TRBJ2-7|TRBV9
CASSPRPYEQYF
TGTGCCAGCAGCCCTCGGCCCTACGAGCAGTACTTC
>few|-|TRBJ2-2|TRBV12-3/TRBV12-4
CASSSFPDPNTGELFF
TGTGCCAGCAGTTCGTTCCCCGACCCGAACACCGGGGAGCTGTTTTTT
>few|TRBD1|TRBJ1-5|TRBV10-3
CAIRGQGYGQPQHF
TGTGCCATCAGGGGACAGGGCTACGGTCAGCCCCAGCATTTT
>-|-|TRBJ1-2|TRBV7-9
CASSPVRAGDTYGYTF
TGTGCCAGCAGCCCAGTTCGGGCAGGGGACACCTATGGCTACACCTTC
>-|TRBD2|TRBJ2-5|TRBV12-3/TRBV12-4
CATRTSEDQETQYF
TGTGCCACTAGGACTAGCGAGGACCAAGAGACCCAGTACTTC
>-|TRBD2|TRBJ2-2|TRBV7-9
CATLGSGSNTGELFF
TGTGCCACCTTGGGTAGCGGGTCGAACACCGGGGAGCTGTTTTTT
>many|TRBD1|TRBJ1-2|TRBV7-8
CASSLEGGGDTGGYTF
TGTGCCAGCAGCTTAGAGGGAGGGGGCGATACGGGGGGCTACACCTTC
>-|-|TRBJ1-5|TRBV15
CATSRDGNRDQPQHF
TGTGCCACCAGCAGAGATGGGAATAGGGACCAGCCCCAGCATTTT
>-|TRBD2|TRBJ2-1|TRBV9
CASSPRLAASSYNEQFF
TGTGCCAGCAGCCCGCGACTAGCTGCGAGCTCCTACAATGAGCAGTTCTTC
>-|-|TRBJ2-3|TRBV12-3/TRBV12-4
CASTGGTDTQYF
TGTGCCAGCACAGGGGGCACAGATACGCAGTATTTT
>-|TRBD2|TRBJ2-1|TRBV24-1
CATSVKSLAGGHNEQFF
TGTGCCACCAGTGTTAAATCCCTAGCGGGGGGGCACAATGAGCAGTTCTTC
>-|-|TRBJ1-5|TRBV19
CASFDYRSNQPQHF
TGTGCCAGTTTTGATTATCGGAGCAATCAGCCCCAGCATTTT
>few|TRBD2|TRBJ2-4|TRBV3-1
CASSQVKRGGVAKNIQYF
TGTGCCAGCAGCCAAGTTAAAAGGGGAGGGGTAGCCAAAAACATTCAGTACTTC
>few|TRBD2|TRBJ2-5|TRBV6-6
CASSYLGLASVETQYF
TGTGCCAGCAGTTACCTGGGACTAGCCTCTGTTGAGACCCAGTACTTC
>few|TRBD2|TRBJ2-5|TRBV7-6
CASSFLTSGETQYF
TGTGCCAGCAGCTTCCTTACTAGCGGAGAGACCCAGTACTTC
>-|-|TRBJ2-7|TRBV2
CASSEVGLLNPYEQYF
TGTGCCAGCAGTGAAGTGGGACTCCTTAACCCCTACGAGCAGTACTTC
>-|-|TRBJ2-3|TRBV4-1
CASSQDPFGTSTDTQYF
TGCGCCAGCAGCCAAGATCCGTTCGGGACTAGCACAGATACGCAGTATTTT
>-|-|TRBJ2-1|TRBV6-2/TRBV6-3
CASSYRGPPYNEQFF
TGTGCCAGCAGTTACAGGGGCCCTCCCTACAATGAGCAGTTCTTC
>many|-|TRBJ1-4|TRBV2
CASSEALRNKLFF
TGTGCCAGCAGTGAAGCGCTAAGGAATAAACTGTTTTTT
>few|TRBD2|TRBJ2-1|TRBV10-3
CAISPRERGGFYNEQFF
TGTGCCATCAGCCCTAGGGAGCGGGGGGGCTTCTACAATGAGCAGTTCTTC
>few|TRBD1|TRBJ1-4|TRBV3-1
CASSQDLGWTGRNEKLFF
TGTGCCAGCAGCCAAGATCTCGGCTGGACAGGCCGCAATGAAAAACTGTTTTTT
>many|-|TRBJ2-7|TRBV28
CASSFSSYEQYF
TGTGCCAGCAGCTTTAGCTCCTACGAGCAGTACTTC